This T cell receptor beta chain was profiled in a study of blood T cell repertoires in COVID-19. About the study: The cDNA or gDNA used as material had been derived from T cells, B-cell-depleted T cells, or PBMCs.

Symptom resolution, clearance, or two negative PCRs marked donors in Cohort 3 as recovered. Trimming took 1 base from V and 5 from J, leaving 14 bases between them. CDR1 is SGHAT and CDR2 is FQNNGV in the germline V gene. This CDR3 comprises 15 residues. Using immunoSEQ multiplex PCR, the repertoire was profiled, and TCRdb retains in-frame clones only, with some absent. The profile shows hundreds of thousands of clones, around 90% of them singletons. The chain joins TRBV11-2 to TRBJ2-5; possibly TRBD2 for D (6 bases). This clonotype originated in a woman aged 45-59 years who had recovered from COVID-19. The sequenced sample consisted of PBMCs or T cells enriched from blood (not recorded which). CDR3 amino acids: CASSLAGGDGETQYF. The DNA of the CDR3 is TGTGCCAGCAGCTTAGCCGGAGGGGACGGGGAGACCCAGTACTTC.